This T cell receptor beta chain was profiled in a study of cytomegalovirus exposure and HLA in healthy donors (dated 2017 in TCRdb). For context, the study as a whole: In an earlier analysis of 587 of the donors, under 300 Gb of sequence data and 90 million to 130 million unique TCR beta sequences from roughly 200 million T cells were reported. An earlier analysis of 587 of the donors used high-throughput TCR beta sequencing to judge whether each TCR beta V gene segment behaved as functional or pseudogenic. About 330 gigabases of sequencing data and around 80 million unique TCR sequences made up an early release that covered several hundred HLA-typed donors. The study aimed to test whether signatures of past pathogen exposure could be identified by cataloging public T cell receptors. Every discovery cohort repertoire had been produced on one sequencing platform. Both class I and class II loci were covered by HLA typing, at four-digit resolution. The T cell repertoires of several hundred subjects were profiled by immunosequencing and related to cytomegalovirus serostatus. Typing coverage differed by locus: A, B, C, DRB1 and DQB1 were typed in roughly 620-640 donors, DQA1 in 522, DPA1 in 600 to 610, and DPB1 in just under 490. High-throughput TCR immunosequencing, statistical association of individual TCRs with disease status, and machine learning were combined to predict cytomegalovirus infection status. Donor age, sex, ethnicity and CMV serostatus were compiled alongside the repertoire data. Rather than using new phenotypic data, the later analysis identified candidate immune exposures from TCR beta sequences and from how often those sequences occurred across donors. A later analysis re-analyzed previously published TCR beta repertoires from approximately 700 donors and added high-resolution HLA genotyping to study TCR occurrence patterns. The genetic ancestry cluster associated with self-reported Caucasian donors included about 81% of the approximately 430 genotyped donors. Besides the first cohort of approximately 710 subjects, a separate validation cohort made up of over 95 different subjects was used. Among around 400 genotyped donors of the cohort, an average of 235,054 unique TCR beta nucleotide sequences were sequenced per donor, roughly 18% of them non-productive. In a later genetic analysis, genome-wide SNP genotypes for about 55% of the roughly 700 donors were used, and that subset was treated as a discovery cohort. Because of strong linkage in the cohort, a handful of DR-DQ haplotypes were treated as single units for association and clustering.

Overall results and qualifications from the work: In an earlier analysis of under 600 of the donors, most TCR beta V segments were observed in productive rearrangements about 90% or about 30% of the time, broadly matching IMGT annotations. Cytomegalovirus status was reported to be diagnosed by the classifier with high specificity and sensitivity in both the original and validation cohorts. Roughly uniform sequencing depth across donors was assumed in presence/absence analyses, although this assumption may not hold. Because HLA typing was missing for some donors at each locus, association tests included only the typed subset. Compared with the roughly 700-donor mean, donors in an Asian-associated ancestry cluster had fewer N-insertions in productive TCRs, according to a later genetic analysis. A total of around 150 TCR beta chains were listed by the study as associated with cytomegalovirus. A later analysis found that most CMV-associated TCR beta chains appeared HLA-restricted, with HLA associations seemingly driven largely by CMV exposure. Strong co-occurrence of HLA alleles, especially DR and DQ, made assigning TCR associations to individual alleles difficult. CMV serostatus was the only immune exposure information available for the cohort. At a false discovery rate of 0.05, a later analysis linked around 17,000 TCR beta sequences to specific HLA alleles. A later analysis found that HLA-associated TCR beta chains were more clonally expanded and had lower generation probabilities than equally common non-associated chains. Linkage disequilibrium might explain the correlated functional status among segregating V segments, but an unknown experimental factor could not be ruled out. The cohort was sequenced for TCR beta chains only, and without alpha or paired-chain data the features that could be detected were limited. A further reported finding was that TCR beta sequences accurately predicted the HLA-A and HLA-B alleles for most subjects in the first cohort. The earlier analysis of a few hundred of the donors excluded over 15 rarely observed V segments, including chromosome 9 orphons, because counts were too low. A later genetic analysis associated a missense DCLRE1C variant with V-gene and J-gene trimming of TCR beta chains, and an independent cohort replicated the association. According to a later analysis, parvovirus B19, influenza, CMV and Epstein-Barr virus appeared linked to several top co-occurrence clusters. Across donors, most TCR sequences were observed very rarely, whereas some public TCRs were present in many individuals. A later analysis found that TCR association rates varied across HLA loci, with DRB1 alleles showing the most associated TCRs and HLA-C alleles the fewest. A few of the identified cytomegalovirus-associated TCR beta chains were confirmed in vitro to be specific for cytomegalovirus antigens. According to the authors, the approach could potentially be generalized to other disease states and immunological phenotypes. The 87-base-pair reads could not distinguish some IMGT-functional V segments, including TRBV6-2 and TRBV6-3, so those segments were excluded. A cluster of highly shared sequence variants was judged likely to be a technical artifact of the sequencing pipeline.

The cohort consisted of 600 to 750 healthy bone marrow donors. At the time of sampling, every cohort member was nominally healthy, though immune exposures that went unrecorded were likely present. The donor tested CMV seropositive and was one of the 289 seropositive cohort members. Each donor provided a peripheral blood sample, and peripheral blood mononuclear cells were used for TCR beta sequencing. The Qiagen DNeasy Blood Extraction Kit was used to extract genomic DNA from the blood cell samples. The germline V gene supplies CDR1 SGDLS and CDR2 YYNGEE. Trimmed from V: 1 base; trimmed from J: 2 bases; junction bases lacking a gene match: 5. From its cysteine to its phenylalanine, the CDR3 spans 16 amino acids. Of all the DNA, just the CDR3 is kept, 48 bases in frame from base 1. A remark on this clone: What this receptor recognizes is not known.

Libraries were made using the immunoSEQ multiplex PCR assay. For the multiplex PCR, a mixture combining 60 forward primers for TCR Vbeta segments and 13 reverse primers for TCR Jbeta segments was used. The CDR3 region of rearranged TCR beta genes was amplified from genomic DNA with a multiplex PCR assay. Amplified TCR beta libraries were sequenced as 87-base-pair reads on the Illumina HiSeq System. The paper's data handling went like this. A later analysis counted approximately 76 million unique TCR beta chains across the 550 to 750 repertoires, and around 9.9 million of these chains were shared by at least two donors. A nearest-neighbor algorithm error-corrected the raw reads and collapsed the reads into unique sequences, merging closely related sequences to remove PCR and sequencing errors. CDR3 sequences were aligned to IMGT reference sequences to assign V, D and J gene segments. For a sequence to be retained, a match of at least six nucleotides to both a V gene segment and a J gene segment was required. Rearrangements were called productive when the CDR3 lacked stop codons and stayed in frame with V and J; all others were non-productive. Following IMGT convention, CDR3 was defined as the stretch from the second conserved V-encoded cysteine up to the conserved J-encoded phenylalanine. Sequences without an unambiguous match to a single V gene segment were excluded from the earlier analysis of 450 to 650 of the donors. An earlier analysis of roughly 590 of the donors called V segments functional above 56.7% productive rearrangements and segregating when the between-donor standard deviation exceeded 5%. A statistical classification framework was developed to diagnose cytomegalovirus status using the catalog of TCR beta chain sequences. V and J gene assignment, in a later analysis, came from comparing TCR nucleotide sequences with IMGT/GENE-DB human TR gene sequences. Using the TCRdist pipeline, a later analysis assigned CDR3 sequences along with most-parsimonious VDJ recombination scenarios. In a later analysis, every TCR beta chain was defined by the combination of its CDR3 amino acid sequence and its V-gene family, and reads without a unique V-gene family were dropped. As a way to deal with suspected cross-contamination and a sequencing artifact, a later analysis dropped 500 to 700 nucleotide sequences that were highly shared and had low generation probability. In a later analysis, a clonal expansion index was calculated for each public chain from normalized within-repertoire ranks of inferred template counts. Generation probabilities in a later analysis came from a VDJ recombination model fitted to out-of-frame rearrangements, and those results were checked against IGoR. In a later analysis, hypergeometric tests were used to score TCR-TCR, TCR-HLA and TCR-CMV co-occurrence, with a repertoire-size bias correction applied to TCR pairs. A later analysis estimated false discovery rates by permuting HLA or CMV assignments 20 times. In a later analysis, co-occurring TCRs were grouped with DBSCAN, and TCRdist sequence similarity was added when clustering was performed within HLA-allele-positive subsets. Co-occurrence clustering excluded repertoires with fewer than 30,000 or more than 120,000 public chains, plus five with anomalous nucleotide sharing. Drawn from immuneACCESS, this table holds only the in-frame rearrangements with V and J called that TCRdb kept. Clones are partly lost; checked studies trace under half to an unresolved V gene and leave the rest unexplained. That table furnishes V, J and clone size, whereas the DNA furnished D and trimming. The sample's records list 50,000 or so clones. Roughly 12% of the sample comes from the top ten.

Material: PBMCs. This receptor was taken from a woman aged 55-75 years in good health and CMV-seropositive. The sequence joins TRBV9 to TRBJ2-5; 10 central bases correspond to TRBD2. The CDR3 is CASSVLAGGLQETQYF. The DNA is as follows: TGTGCCAGCAGCGTATTAGCGGGGGGACTGCAAGAGACCCAGTACTTC.